The rows below give T cell receptor beta chains drawn from one sample of a study of blood T cell repertoires in COVID-19. TCRdb keeps only in-frame clones here, not all; method: immunoSEQ multiplex PCR. The repertoire holds tens of thousands of clones, with approximately 84% as singletons. The sample comprised peripheral blood. Source of these receptors: a human donor in a cohort sampled during active COVID-19. CDR3s include the opening cysteine and the closing phenylalanine or tryptophan. D genes are given only for firm matches. Rows may omit the clone size; those that give it use once, few, many or a size class.

. TRBJ2-7 TRBV12-3/TRBV12-4 few CASSGEGVEQYF TGTGCCAGCAGTGGAGAAGGGGTCGAGCAGTACTTC
TRBD1 TRBJ2-7 TRBV6-1 . CASSEGLGQGASEQYF TGTGCCAGCAGTGAAGGGTTGGGACAGGGGGCGTCCGAGCAGTACTTC
TRBD2 TRBJ2-3 TRBV7-6 once CASSRNAGGPDTQYF TGTGCCAGCAGCCGCAACGCGGGGGGCCCAGATACGCAGTATTTT
TRBD2 TRBJ2-1 TRBV18 . CASSPTLTGGRSEQFF TGTGCCAGCTCACCTACCTTAACGGGAGGGCGAAGTGAGCAGTTCTTC
TRBD1 TRBJ1-2 TRBV6-5 . CASTRTGYDYGYTF TGTGCCAGCACCCGGACAGGGTACGACTATGGCTACACCTTC
. TRBJ1-2 TRBV11-2 once CASSRPGLNGYTF TGTGCCAGCAGCCGTCCAGGGCTAAATGGCTACACCTTC
. TRBJ1-5 TRBV19 . CASSIVQGYNQPQHF TGTGCCAGTAGTATAGTTCAGGGGTACAATCAGCCCCAGCATTTT
TRBD2 TRBJ2-7 TRBV2 many CASSRLAETYEQYF TGTGCCAGCAGTCGACTAGCGGAAACCTACGAGCAGTACTTC
. TRBJ2-3 TRBV5-4 once CASSQRSRGTDTQYF TGTGCCAGCAGCCAGAGATCGCGGGGCACAGATACGCAGTATTTT
. TRBJ1-5 TRBV19 . CATTQSGPGQPQHF TGTGCCACCACCCAAAGCGGACCTGGTCAGCCCCAGCATTTT
TRBD1 TRBJ2-1 TRBV6-5 . CASSYSRLGTGDEQFF TGTGCCAGCAGTTACTCGAGACTAGGGACAGGTGACGAGCAGTTCTTC
. TRBJ2-7 TRBV28 . CASLAGLSYEQYF TGTGCCAGCCTGGCGGGGCTCTCCTACGAGCAGTACTTC
TRBD1 TRBJ2-7 TRBV7-2 . CASSPRDRGPYEQYF TGTGCCAGCAGCCCCCGGGACAGGGGGCCCTACGAGCAGTACTTC
TRBD2 TRBJ2-5 TRBV7-2 . CASSHGTSGGGRKETQYF TGTGCCAGCAGCCATGGGACTAGCGGGGGGGGGCGAAAAGAGACCCAGTACTTC
. TRBJ1-5 TRBV7-8 few CASSLEVSRQPQHF TGTGCCAGCAGCTTAGAGGTGAGCAGGCAGCCCCAGCATTTT
. TRBJ2-3 TRBV6-5 . CASSYSVRADTQYF TGTGCCAGCAGTTACTCGGTGAGGGCAGATACGCAGTATTTT
. TRBJ2-7 TRBV3-1/TRBV3-2 . CASSLRQYEQYF TGTGCCAGCAGCCTTAGACAATACGAGCAGTACTTC